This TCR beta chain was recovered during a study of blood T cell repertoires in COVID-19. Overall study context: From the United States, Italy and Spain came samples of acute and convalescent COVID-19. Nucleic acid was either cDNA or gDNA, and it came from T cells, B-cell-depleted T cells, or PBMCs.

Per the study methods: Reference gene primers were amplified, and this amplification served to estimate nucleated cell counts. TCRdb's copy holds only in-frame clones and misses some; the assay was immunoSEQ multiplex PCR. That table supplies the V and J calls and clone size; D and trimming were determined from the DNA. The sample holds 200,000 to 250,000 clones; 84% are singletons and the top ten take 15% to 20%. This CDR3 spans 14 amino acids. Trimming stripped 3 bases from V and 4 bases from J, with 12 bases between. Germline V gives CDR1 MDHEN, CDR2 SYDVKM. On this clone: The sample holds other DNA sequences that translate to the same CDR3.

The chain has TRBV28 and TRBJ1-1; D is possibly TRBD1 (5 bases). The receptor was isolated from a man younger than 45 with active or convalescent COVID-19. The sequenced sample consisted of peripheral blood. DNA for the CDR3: TGTGCCAGCAGTTTTAGGGGTCTGGTCACTGAAGCTTTCTTT. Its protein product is CASSFRGLVTEAFF.